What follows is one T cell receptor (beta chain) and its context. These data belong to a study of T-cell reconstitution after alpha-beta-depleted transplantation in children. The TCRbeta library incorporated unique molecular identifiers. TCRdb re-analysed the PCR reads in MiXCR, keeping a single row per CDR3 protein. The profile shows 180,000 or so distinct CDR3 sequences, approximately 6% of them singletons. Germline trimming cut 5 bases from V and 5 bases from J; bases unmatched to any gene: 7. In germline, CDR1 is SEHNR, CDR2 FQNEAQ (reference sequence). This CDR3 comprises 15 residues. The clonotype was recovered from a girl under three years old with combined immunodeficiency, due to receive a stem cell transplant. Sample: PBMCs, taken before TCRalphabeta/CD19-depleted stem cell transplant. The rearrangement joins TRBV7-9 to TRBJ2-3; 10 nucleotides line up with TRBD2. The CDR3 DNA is TGTGCCAGCAGCGCTTTTCCTAGCGGGAGAGATACGCAGTATTTT. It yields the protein CASSAFPSGRDTQYF.